This is a list of T cell receptor beta chains from one sample in a study of blood T cell repertoires in COVID-19. Sequencing was performed with immunoSEQ multiplex PCR; in TCRdb, only in-frame clones are kept and a portion is missing. The sample shows some 300,000 clones, 89% of them seen only once. The specimen was PBMCs or T cells enriched from blood (not recorded which). Source of these receptors: a woman younger than 45 who had recovered from COVID-19. The CDR3 runs from the conserved cysteine through the conserved F or W. The order of the fields is clone size, J gene, V gene, CDR3 protein. Clone size is given for some rows only: seen once, a few or many times, or a class if the clone is expanded.

abundance: once
j_gene: TRBJ2-6
v_gene: TRBV28
CDR3aa: CASSFVDRGRLGSGANVLTF

abundance: .
j_gene: TRBJ2-2
v_gene: TRBV13
CDR3aa: CASSSDYSNTGELFF

abundance: .
j_gene: TRBJ2-3
v_gene: TRBV10-2
CDR3aa: CASSEDMDTQYF

abundance: .
j_gene: TRBJ2-1
v_gene: TRBV28
CDR3aa: CASSPRTSGESSYNEQFF

abundance: .
j_gene: TRBJ2-5
v_gene: TRBV5-1
CDR3aa: CASSLEGLAGGETQYF

abundance: .
j_gene: TRBJ2-2
v_gene: TRBV11-2
CDR3aa: CASSLRTVSTGGGTGELFF

abundance: few
j_gene: TRBJ1-1
v_gene: TRBV7-2
CDR3aa: CASSLFLGGTEAFF

abundance: .
j_gene: TRBJ2-7
v_gene: TRBV5-4
CDR3aa: CASSLYRGISYEQYF

abundance: once
j_gene: TRBJ1-2
v_gene: TRBV19
CDR3aa: CASKEGGYGYTF

abundance: .
j_gene: TRBJ1-1
v_gene: TRBV6-5
CDR3aa: CASSYTNYWAEAFF

abundance: once
j_gene: TRBJ1-2
v_gene: TRBV6-5
CDR3aa: CASSNTGFYGYTF

abundance: .
j_gene: TRBJ2-5
v_gene: TRBV6-5
CDR3aa: CASSYSGGLGETQYF

abundance: .
j_gene: TRBJ2-5
v_gene: TRBV4-1
CDR3aa: CASSFETGVAGSGRETQYF

abundance: .
j_gene: TRBJ1-1
v_gene: TRBV7-2
CDR3aa: CASSLALRTGTEAFF

abundance: .
j_gene: TRBJ2-1
v_gene: TRBV6-5
CDR3aa: CASSSGTGNEQFF

abundance: .
j_gene: TRBJ1-5
v_gene: TRBV6-6
CDR3aa: CASSDSDSNQPQHF

abundance: .
j_gene: TRBJ1-1
v_gene: TRBV5-1
CDR3aa: CASNAGTEAFF

abundance: .
j_gene: TRBJ2-1
v_gene: TRBV10-3
CDR3aa: CAIRDRGNEQFF

abundance: .
j_gene: TRBJ2-1
v_gene: TRBV7-9
CDR3aa: CASSLPQVKSSYNEQFF

abundance: .
j_gene: TRBJ2-7
v_gene: TRBV5-1
CDR3aa: CASSPPGGYEQYF

abundance: .
j_gene: TRBJ1-2
v_gene: TRBV5-4
CDR3aa: CASSLEIRDYGYTF

abundance: .
j_gene: TRBJ2-1
v_gene: TRBV18
CDR3aa: CASSPETSGNYNEQFF

abundance: .
j_gene: TRBJ1-3
v_gene: TRBV28
CDR3aa: CASSPGAGNTIYF

abundance: .
j_gene: TRBJ2-1
v_gene: TRBV29-1
CDR3aa: CSVGTGMGYNEQFF

abundance: once
j_gene: TRBJ1-1
v_gene: TRBV7-9
CDR3aa: CASSSNPRTLMNTEAFF

abundance: .
j_gene: TRBJ2-5
v_gene: TRBV18
CDR3aa: CASSPSSGTFQETQYF

abundance: .
j_gene: TRBJ2-1
v_gene: TRBV7-3
CDR3aa: CASSLQRSSYNEQFF

abundance: .
j_gene: TRBJ2-1
v_gene: TRBV6-4
CDR3aa: CASSDRGTSGYNEQFF

abundance: .
j_gene: TRBJ1-2
v_gene: TRBV29-1
CDR3aa: CSVTGQGAWGYTF

abundance: once
j_gene: TRBJ2-1
v_gene: TRBV19
CDR3aa: CASSIGPGTSRYNEQFF

abundance: .
j_gene: TRBJ1-1
v_gene: TRBV27
CDR3aa: CASSPKDRVNTEAFF

abundance: .
j_gene: TRBJ2-3
v_gene: TRBV15
CDR3aa: CATESLSVAPYTQYF

abundance: .
j_gene: TRBJ2-3
v_gene: TRBV27
CDR3aa: CASSITGPDTQYF

abundance: .
j_gene: TRBJ2-5
v_gene: TRBV4-3
CDR3aa: CASSRDSMGQETQYF

abundance: .
j_gene: TRBJ2-1
v_gene: TRBV10-3
CDR3aa: CAISEPGLVSYNEQFF

abundance: .
j_gene: TRBJ1-5
v_gene: TRBV5-5
CDR3aa: CASSPRRDRWTQPQHF

abundance: .
j_gene: TRBJ2-5
v_gene: TRBV2
CDR3aa: CASSEPSGGETQYF

abundance: once
j_gene: TRBJ2-7
v_gene: TRBV19
CDR3aa: CASSIVGGRGEQYF

abundance: .
j_gene: TRBJ2-7
v_gene: TRBV6-2/TRBV6-3
CDR3aa: CASSYGQLNYEQYF

abundance: .
j_gene: TRBJ1-1
v_gene: TRBV9
CDR3aa: CASSVAGSLNTEAFF

abundance: .
j_gene: TRBJ1-2
v_gene: TRBV6-5
CDR3aa: CASRQTGDYGYTF

abundance: few
j_gene: TRBJ1-2
v_gene: TRBV3-1/TRBV3-2
CDR3aa: CASSPFNRGGYTF